This T cell receptor (beta chain) was sequenced during a study of cytomegalovirus exposure and HLA in healthy donors. Study outcomes and limitations: As a later analysis showed, several of the most significant clusters appeared to be linked to common viral pathogens. For presence/absence analyses, sequencing depth was assumed to be roughly uniform across donors.

Note on this clone: Its matching antigen is unknown.

V lost 6 bases and J lost 7; bases outside the gene matches: 10. The CDR3 runs to 15 residues. The germline V gene encodes CDR1 SGHAT and CDR2 FQNNGV. Vbeta (60) and Jbeta (13) primers were used in the PCR. In the source study's methods: As a later analysis found, there were 82 million or so unique TCR beta chains, of which around 10 million were shared. Assay: immunoSEQ multiplex PCR; the TCRdb copy retains only in-frame clones and omits some. D and trimming come from the DNA, and the V and J calls and clone size come from that table. This table holds 160,000 or so clones, about 80% found once. This TCR came from a middle-aged man in good health and CMV-seronegative. The sequencing sample was made of PBMCs. This chain connects TRBV11-2 to TRBJ2-1, with 9 bases fitting TRBD2. CDR3 sequence: CASRLGRAGGNEQFF. CDR3 DNA: TGTGCCAGCAGGCTCGGGCGAGCGGGAGGAAATGAGCAGTTCTTC.